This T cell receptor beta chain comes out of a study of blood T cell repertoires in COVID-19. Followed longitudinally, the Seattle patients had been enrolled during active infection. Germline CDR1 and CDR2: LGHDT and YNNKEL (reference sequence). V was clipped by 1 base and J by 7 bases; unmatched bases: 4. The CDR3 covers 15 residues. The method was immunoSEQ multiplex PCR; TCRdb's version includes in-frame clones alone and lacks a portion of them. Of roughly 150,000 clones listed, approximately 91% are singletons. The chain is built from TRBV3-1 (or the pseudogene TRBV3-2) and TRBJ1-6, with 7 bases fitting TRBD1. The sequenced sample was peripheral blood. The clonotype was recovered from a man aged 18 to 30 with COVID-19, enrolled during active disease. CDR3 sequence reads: CASSQVQGRNSPLHF. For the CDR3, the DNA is TGTGCCAGCAGCCAAGTACAGGGGAGGAATTCACCCCTCCACTTT.